These 31 T cell receptor beta chains share one sample of origin, sequenced in a study of CD8+ T cells in alopecia areata. The sequencing template was cDNA reverse transcribed from extracted RNA. Using immunoSEQ multiplex PCR, the repertoire was profiled, and TCRdb retains in-frame clones only, with some absent. The sample holds 250,000 or so clones, around 67% seen once. Sequenced material: CD4+ T cells sorted from blood, taken at week 0. All receptors derive from a human donor with alopecia areata.

The chain has TRBV14 and TRBJ1-6, with 7 positions matching TRBD1. The CDR3 totals 14 residues. V shed 4 bases and J 7 bases; nucleotides not matched to a gene: 4. Germline values: CDR1 SGHDN, CDR2 FVKESK. The CDR3 coding sequence is TGTGCCAGCAGCCTCCGGACAGGCAATTCACCCCTCCACTTT. Its protein product is CASSLRTGNSPLHF.

The chain recombines TRBV6-6 with TRBJ2-1; D is unresolved. Germline V gene data show CDR1 as MNHNY and CDR2 as SVGAGI (reference sequence). The V gene lost 5 bases and the J gene lost 0 bases, with 11 bases spanning the gap. CDR3 length: 15 amino acids. As DNA, the CDR3 is TGTGCCAGCAGTGTTCATCAAAGCTCCTACAATGAGCAGTTCTTC. Its translation is CASSVHQSSYNEQFF.

CDR3 in DNA: TGTGCCAGCAGCCCCGACAGGGAACAGCCCCAGCATTTT. Amino acid sequence: CASSPDREQPQHF. The rearrangement links TRBV27 to TRBJ1-5; the match to TRBD1 covers 7 bases. The ends lost 6 bases at V and 7 bases at J; junction bases unmatched: 6. CDR1 is MNHEY and CDR2 is SMNVEV in the germline V gene (reference sequence). The CDR3 length is 13 residues.

V gene TRBV11-2 combines with J gene TRBJ2-5, with a possible D match to TRBD2 (5 bases). CDR3 length: 13 residues. CDR1 and CDR2 (germline): SGHAT, FQNNGV. V was clipped by 1 base and J by 4 bases, with 7 bases between them. The CDR3 DNA follows: TGTGCCAGCAGCTTAGGGAGCGGAGAGACCCAGTACTTC. This gives the protein CASSLGSGETQYF.

In its sample, this clone was seen a few times. The chain recombines TRBV6-5 with TRBJ2-5, with D perhaps matching TRBD1 or TRBD2 (6 bases each). V was pared by 7 bases and J by 5 bases, with 11 bases between. The length of the CDR3 is 12 residues. From germline, CDR1 is MNHEY and CDR2 SVGAGI. The CDR3 nucleotides read TGTGCCAGCAACCGGAGGGGGGAGACCCAGTACTTC. Protein sequence: CASNRRGETQYF.

The chain carries TRBV6-5 and TRBJ1-4, with TRBD1 matching 10 bases. The V gene end was trimmed by 6 bases and the J gene end by 5 bases; junction bases not matched to a gene: 6. The CDR3 consists of 15 residues. Germline CDR1 reads MNHEY; CDR2 reads SVGAGI. CDR3 amino acids: CASRGGQGKNEKLFF. The DNA for the CDR3 is TGTGCCAGCAGGGGGGGACAGGGGAAGAATGAAAAACTGTTTTTT.

V gene TRBV30 combines with J gene TRBJ2-7, with 11 bases fitting TRBD2. Germline loops: CDR1 GTSNPN, CDR2 SVGIG (reference sequence). The CDR3 has 14 residues. J gave up 5 bases and V 4 bases, and 7 bases lay outside the gene matches. CDR3 sequence reads: CAWKSLGLADEQYF. In DNA, the CDR3 is TGTGCCTGGAAATCCCTGGGACTAGCGGACGAGCAGTACTTC. The full variable domain, its missing parts supplied by reference TRBV30 and TRBJ2-7, is SQTIHQWPATLVQPVGSPLSLECTVEGTSNPNLYWYRQAAGRGLQLLFYSVGIGQISSEVPQNLSASRPQDRQFILSSKKLLLSDSGFYLCAWKSLGLADEQYFGPGTRLTVT.

The rearrangement uses TRBV11-2 and TRBJ1-2, with 7 bases aligning to TRBD1. The trim removed 5 bases at V and 3 bases at J, leaving 3 bases unmatched. Germline lookup yields CDR1 SGHAT and CDR2 FQNNGV. The CDR3 has 13 amino acids. The CDR3 here is CASSRDRDYGYTF. CDR3 nucleotides: TGTGCCAGCAGCCGGGACAGAGACTATGGCTACACCTTC.

This chain joins TRBV10-3 and TRBJ1-6; maybe TRBD1 (5 bases). The CDR3 length is 15 residues. CDR1 and CDR2 from the germline V gene are ENHRY and SYGVKD. V lost 2 bases, J lost 5 bases, and 10 bases lay in between. The CDR3 coding sequence is TGTGCCATCAGTGAGACAGGACAAGATAATTCACCCCTCCACTTT. Amino acid sequence: CAISETGQDNSPLHF.

V is TRBV15 and J is TRBJ2-2; D is unclear. The germline V gene has CDR1 LNHNV and CDR2 YYDKDF (reference sequence). This CDR3 comprises 14 residues. With 0 bases removed from V and 5 bases from J, the gap between germline ends came to 7 bases. As DNA, the CDR3 is TGTGCCACCAGCAGAGACGTGGGGACCGGGGAGCTGTTTTTT. Encoded protein: CATSRDVGTGELFF.

The rearrangement links TRBV4-1 to TRBJ2-5; D is undetermined. V was shortened by 1 base and J by 2 bases, with 8 bases between the two germline ends. The CDR3 spans 14 residues. Germline V lookup: CDR1 MGHRA, CDR2 YSYEKL. The CDR3 DNA is TGCGCCAGCAGCCAAGTCGGTCCTCAAGAGACCCAGTACTTC. Amino acids: CASSQVGPQETQYF.

This chain connects TRBV6-5 to TRBJ2-5; 7 bases match TRBD2. Germline V lookup: CDR1 MNHEY, CDR2 SVGAGI. The CDR3 spans 14 residues. After removal of 3 bases from V and 4 bases from J, the junction contained 5 bases not matched to a gene. The chain's CDR3 is CASSYAGGRETQYF. The DNA for the CDR3 is TGTGCCAGCAGTTATGCGGGCGGGAGAGAGACCCAGTACTTC.

This clone was found a few times. The chain carries TRBV2 and TRBJ1-6; 8 bases map to TRBD1. The CDR3 totals 15 residues. Germline CDR1 reads SNHLY; CDR2 reads FYNNEI. Trimming took 0 bases from V and 6 from J; bases not matched to a gene: 1. CDR3 coding DNA: TGTGCCAGCAGTGAAGCGCAGGGGGCTAATTCACCCCTCCACTTT. It specifies CASSEAQGANSPLHF.

The rearrangement links TRBV30 to TRBJ2-5, with D perhaps TRBD2 (6 bases). CDR1 and CDR2 (germline): GTSNPN, SVGIG (reference sequence). The CDR3 extends over 14 amino acids. With 3 bases removed from V and 5 bases from J, the gap between germline ends came to 16 bases. CDR3 sequence (DNA): TGTGCCTGGAGGGGCGGGAACCCCAGGGAGACCCAGTACTTC. The encoded protein is CAWRGGNPRETQYF.

There are a few counts of this clone. The chain combines TRBV19 with TRBJ2-1; 7 bases are shared with TRBD2. Looked up from germline, CDR1 is LNHDA and CDR2 is SQIVND (reference sequence). V was clipped by 9 bases and J by 0 bases; unmatched bases: 5. The CDR3 is 14 residues long. CDR3 in amino acids: CASRRGNSYNEQFF. Here the CDR3 DNA reads TGTGCCAGCCGGCGGGGGAACTCCTACAATGAGCAGTTCTTC.

For this clone: Distinct nucleotide sequences in the sample also encode this CDR3. The J gene is TRBJ1-5, the V gene TRBV30; D ambiguous. Deletions cut 0 bases from V and 0 bases from J, with 3 bases between. Germline V gene sequence: CDR1 GTSNPN, CDR2 SVGIG (reference sequence). The CDR3 loop spans 13 amino acids. The CDR3 DNA sequence: TGTGCCTGGAGTGTATCTAGCAATCAGCCCCAGCATTTT. It translates to CAWSVSSNQPQHF. Full variable domain (outside the CDR3, taken from reference TRBV30 and TRBJ1-5): SQTIHQWPATLVQPVGSPLSLECTVEGTSNPNLYWYRQAAGRGLQLLFYSVGIGQISSEVPQNLSASRPQDRQFILSSKKLLLSDSGFYLCAWSVSSNQPQHFGDGTRLSIL.

The chain links TRBV18 to TRBJ1-1; D is undetermined. There are 16 residues in the CDR3. The V end lost 2 bases, the J end lost 0 bases, and 13 bases lay between the germline ends. Germline V CDR1 and CDR2: KGHSH, LQKENI. CDR3 region: CASSPEVPGMNTEAFF. The CDR3 bases are TGTGCCAGCTCACCAGAGGTCCCGGGAATGAACACTGAAGCTTTCTTT.

The genes are TRBV25-1 and TRBJ2-7, with no clear D. From germline, CDR1 is MGHDK and CDR2 SYGVNS. V was shortened by 1 base and J by 5 bases, with 9 bases between the two germline ends. The CDR3 totals 13 residues. The CDR3 sequence is CASSESQVHEQYF. DNA for the CDR3: TGTGCCAGCAGTGAATCCCAAGTCCACGAGCAGTACTTC.

This CDR3 reads CASSPGPDTQYF. CDR3 DNA sequence: TGTGCCAGCTCACCAGGACCAGATACGCAGTATTTT. The rearrangement uses TRBV18 and TRBJ2-3; D remains unclear. CDR1 is KGHSH and CDR2 is LQKENI in the germline V gene. The CDR3 spans 12 residues. V lost 2 bases and J lost 4, with 4 bases in between.

The rearrangement uses TRBV30 and TRBJ1-1; D gene uncertain. The CDR3 consists of 11 residues. The V end was cut by 4 bases, the J end by 12 bases, with 15 bases between. Germline V gene sequence: CDR1 GTSNPN, CDR2 SVGIG (reference sequence). CDR3 DNA sequence: TGTGCCTGGACTACCTCAAGAGGGACTTTCTTT. It specifies CAWTTSRGTFF. The entire variable domain, with the rest obtained from reference TRBV30 and TRBJ1-1, is as follows: SQTIHQWPATLVQPVGSPLSLECTVEGTSNPNLYWYRQAAGRGLQLLFYSVGIGQISSEVPQNLSASRPQDRQFILSSKKLLLSDSGFYLCAWTTSRGTFFGQGTRLTVV.

J is TRBJ2-5 and V is TRBV9; a possible D gene is TRBD1 (5 bases). V was shortened by 0 bases and J by 5 bases, with 14 bases between the two germline ends. From germline, CDR1 is SGDLS and CDR2 YYNGEE. This CDR3 has 15 residues. The CDR3 nucleotides read TGTGCCAGCAGCGTAGGGTGGGGCGTCGGCGAGACCCAGTACTTC. It translates to CASSVGWGVGETQYF.

The chain employs TRBV6-1 and TRBJ1-2; possible D gene TRBD1, 6 bases. Germline CDR1 and CDR2: MNHNS and SASEGT. V was cut by 6 bases and J by 1 base, with 9 bases left in between. The CDR3 is made up of 13 amino acids. This CDR3 is CASRTGVNYGYTF. In DNA, the CDR3 is TGTGCCAGCAGGACAGGAGTTAACTATGGCTACACCTTC.

V gene TRBV2 combines with J gene TRBJ1-4, with D unclear. V lost 2 bases to trimming and J lost 8 bases, with 9 bases between them. Germline V gene lookup returns CDR1 SNHLY and CDR2 FYNNEI. This CDR3 comprises 13 residues. DNA of the CDR3: TGTGCCAGCAGTGAACTTCCTCGCGAAAAACTGTTTTTT. Translated, it gives CASSELPREKLFF.

The chain joins TRBV30 to TRBJ1-5; D unclear. The CDR3 is 15 residues long. V dropped 3 bases and J dropped 0 bases, with 12 bases sitting between them. Germline V lookup: CDR1 GTSNPN, CDR2 SVGIG (reference sequence). CDR3 sequence (DNA): TGTGCCTGGAGAAAAAAGGCAGATAGCAATCAGCCCCAGCATTTT. Amino acid sequence: CAWRKKADSNQPQHF.

The rearrangement uses TRBV6-6 and TRBJ1-6; 8 bases agree with TRBD1. The germline CDR1 and CDR2 sequences are MNHNY and SVGAGI (reference sequence). With V trimmed by 3 bases and J by 9 bases, 4 bases remained unmatched. The CDR3 extends over 14 amino acids. CDR3 in amino acids: CASSYGQGFSPLHF. CDR3 sequence (DNA): TGTGCCAGCAGTTATGGACAGGGCTTTTCACCCCTCCACTTT.

This sequence joins TRBV9 and TRBJ1-1; D not certain. The CDR3 consists of 15 residues. Trimming left V 0 bases short and J 3 bases short, with 12 bases between. CDR1 is SGDLS and CDR2 is YYNGEE in the germline V gene. The CDR3 here is CASSVEDAYHTEAFF. CDR3 DNA sequence: TGTGCCAGCAGCGTAGAGGACGCTTATCACACTGAAGCTTTCTTT.

The rearrangement links TRBV4-2 to TRBJ2-1; 10 nucleotides align to TRBD1. The junction had 5 bases not matched to a gene; V was cut back by 2 bases and J by 1 base. This CDR3 spans 17 amino acids. Germline loops: CDR1 LGHNA, CDR2 YNFKEQ. CDR3 loop: CASSQWPGQGSYNEQFF. The CDR3 bases are TGTGCCAGCAGCCAATGGCCGGGACAGGGGTCCTACAATGAGCAGTTCTTC.

This clone showed up just a few times. The chain employs TRBV4-3 and TRBJ1-6, with 9 bases matching TRBD1. The CDR3 sequence is 18 residues long. Germline V gene sequence: CDR1 LGHNA, CDR2 YSLEER. Trimming cost V 0 bases and J 9 bases; bases outside gene matches: 12. The CDR3 nucleotides are TGCGCCAGCAGCCAAGATGGGGGACAGGGAATCCTAGGTTCACCCCTCCACTTT. This translates into CASSQDGGQGILGSPLHF.

J is TRBJ2-6 and V is TRBV29-1; D might be TRBD1 (6 bases). V shed 6 bases and J shed 0 bases, with 15 bases lying between them. Germline lookup yields CDR1 SQVTM and CDR2 ANQGSEA. The CDR3 totals 16 residues. The CDR3, as DNA: TGCAGCGTCCCGACAGGACCTTACTCTGGGGCCAACGTCCTGACTTTC. As protein: CSVPTGPYSGANVLTF.

This rearrangement joins TRBV9 to TRBJ2-5; D is undetermined. With 3 bases removed from V and 4 bases from J, the gap between germline ends came to 7 bases. The CDR3 is 12 amino acids. CDR1 SGDLS and CDR2 YYNGEE come from the germline V gene. The CDR3 loop is CASSAGAETQYF. The CDR3 bases are TGTGCCAGCAGCGCCGGCGCAGAGACCCAGTACTTC.

The J gene is TRBJ2-7, the V gene TRBV19; D not resolved. The V gene lost 5 bases and the J gene lost 4 bases, with 9 bases spanning the gap. The CDR3 is made up of 12 amino acids. CDR1 and CDR2 (germline): LNHDA, SQIVND (reference sequence). The CDR3 reads CASSHGRYEQYF. The CDR3 region has the DNA TGTGCCAGTAGTCACGGACGATACGAGCAGTACTTC.